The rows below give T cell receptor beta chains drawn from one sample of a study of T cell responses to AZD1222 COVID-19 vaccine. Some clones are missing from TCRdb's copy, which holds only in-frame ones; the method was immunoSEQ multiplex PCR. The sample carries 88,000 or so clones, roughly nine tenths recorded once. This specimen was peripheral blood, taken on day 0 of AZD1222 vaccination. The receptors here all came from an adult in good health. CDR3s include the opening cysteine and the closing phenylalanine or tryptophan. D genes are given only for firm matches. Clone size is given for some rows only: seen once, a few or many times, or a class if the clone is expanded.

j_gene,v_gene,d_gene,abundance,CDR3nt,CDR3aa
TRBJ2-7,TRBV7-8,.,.,TGTGCCAGCAGCTTATACCAGGGACCCTCCTACGAGCAGTACTTC,CASSLYQGPSYEQYF
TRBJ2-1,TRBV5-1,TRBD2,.,TGCGCCAGCAGCGTGGGGCGACTAGCGGGAGATAGTAATGAGCAGTTCTTC,CASSVGRLAGDSNEQFF
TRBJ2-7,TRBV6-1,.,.,TGTGCCAGCAGTGAATTGTACGAGCAGTACTTC,CASSELYEQYF
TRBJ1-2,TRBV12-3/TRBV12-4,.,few,TGTGCCAGCAGTTTAGCGACTTATGGCTACACCTTC,CASSLATYGYTF
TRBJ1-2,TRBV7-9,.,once,TGTGCCAGCAGCTTATTGGAGGAGGGGCATGGCTACACCTTC,CASSLLEEGHGYTF
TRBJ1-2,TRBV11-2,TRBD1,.,TGTGCCAGCAGCCCCCGACAGGGTAGTGGCTACACCTTC,CASSPRQGSGYTF
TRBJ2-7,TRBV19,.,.,TGTGCCAGTAGTATCCCCGGGACCTTTTCCGAGCAGTACTTC,CASSIPGTFSEQYF
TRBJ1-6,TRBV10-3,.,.,TGTGCCATCAGTGAAGGGGGGGCGTCCTATAATTCACCCCTCCACTTT,CAISEGGASYNSPLHF
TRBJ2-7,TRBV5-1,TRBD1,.,TGCGCCAGCAGCACGACAGGGAACGACGAGCAGTACTTC,CASSTTGNDEQYF
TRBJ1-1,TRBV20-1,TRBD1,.,TGCAGTGCCGCCTGGACAGGAGGAGCTTTCTTT,CSAAWTGGAFF
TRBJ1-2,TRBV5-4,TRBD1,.,TGTGCCAGCAGCCGTAAATTCGACAGGGGACTTTCCGCTGGCTACACCTTC,CASSRKFDRGLSAGYTF
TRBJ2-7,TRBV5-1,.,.,TGCGCCAGCACAGACAGTCATTCCGAGCAGTACTTC,CASTDSHSEQYF
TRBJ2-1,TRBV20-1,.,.,TGCAGTGCTAGTTCATTTGCTAGCAGTGCCTACAATGAGCAGTTCTTC,CSASSFASSAYNEQFF
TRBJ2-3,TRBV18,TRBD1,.,TGTGCCAGCTCACCCCCAGGGCAGGGGGCAGATACGCAGTATTTT,CASSPPGQGADTQYF
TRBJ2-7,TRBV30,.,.,TGTGCCTGGAGTGTTATCCGGGGCTACGAGCAGTACTTC,CAWSVIRGYEQYF
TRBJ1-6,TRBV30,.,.,TGTGCCTGGAGTGTTACTACTGGTTCACCCCTCCACTTT,CAWSVTTGSPLHF